The source of this T cell receptor (beta chain) is a study of blood T cells in healthy people across ages. Whole-study findings and limits: Observed TCR beta diversity showed a strong correlation with the percentage of naive T cells as measured by flow cytometry. Unsorted PBMC input precluded a conclusive naive versus antigen-experienced comparison.

Staff drew ten milliliters of peripheral blood from each donor. About this clonotype itself: Antigen specificity is unknown.

V was pared by 3 bases and J by 2 bases, with 12 bases between. The germline V gene has CDR1 MGHRA and CDR2 YSYEKL. The CDR3 extends over 15 amino acids. Alongside a J-beta primer mix, a sample-barcoded 5' primer served in a second PCR lasting roughly 6 to 11 cycles. TCRdb re-derived calls from the 5' RACE reads in MiXCR, one entry per CDR3 protein. The sample carries hundreds of thousands of distinct CDR3 sequences, 58% recorded once. The receptor's source is a man aged 55 to 70 in good health. Source material: blood. The V and J genes are TRBV4-1 and TRBJ2-3; a possible D gene is TRBD2 (5 bases). The chain's CDR3 is CASSQGSGVTDTQYF. The CDR3 nucleotides are TGCGCCAGCAGCCAGGGGTCCGGGGTCACAGATACGCAGTATTTT.